This T cell receptor (beta chain) appears in the sequencing data of a study of T cells in Graves' hyperthyroidism and ophthalmopathy. The CDR3 consists of 22 residues. The germline V gene has CDR1 SEHNR and CDR2 FQNEAQ (reference sequence). The V gene lost 5 bases and the J gene lost 6 bases, with 41 bases spanning the gap. Investigators excluded patients with uncontrolled infection, other autoimmune disease, pregnancy or lactation. Broader study findings: Most expanded thyroid clonotypes above 0.001 recurred in blood.

This clonotype has ten or more counts. Its antigen remains unknown. Using RNA transcripts as the source, TCR beta CDR3 regions were amplified. HTBI primers were used for first-round RT-PCR of the TCR CDR3. In TCRdb, the multiplex PCR reads were re-called with MiXCR into one record per CDR3 protein. The table lists about 400,000 distinct CDR3 sequences, about 14% of them singletons. This receptor was identified in a man aged 45 to 65 with Graves' ophthalmopathy. Material: blood. The chain employs TRBV7-9 and TRBJ2-7; perhaps TRBD1 as D (6 bases). The CDR3 loop reads CASSPLRSEVRAFGGTAGEQYF. In nucleotides, the CDR3 is TGTGCCAGCAGCCCTCTCCGTTCCGAGGTGAGGGCCTTTGGGGGCACGGCTGGCGAGCAGTACTTC.